The source of this T cell receptor (beta chain) is a study of blood T cell repertoires in COVID-19 (dated by TCRdb to about 2020). Notes on the research overall: Samples covering the acute and convalescent phases of COVID-19 were provided by collaborators in the United States, Italy and Spain. The prospective study material was composed of cDNA or gDNA derived from T cells, B-cell-depleted T cells, or PBMCs. The dataset comprised deeply sampled blood TCRbeta repertoires from subjects exposed to, actively infected with, or recovered from COVID-19. The repertoires were made available in a free public database intended to serve as a resource for research on the immune response to SARS-CoV-2. Samples were obtained from the ongoing ImmuneRACE study (first 160 participants) and from 1,254 subjects provided by 6 global collaborators. A de-identified subject ID, COVID-19 status, age in years and sex were almost always included in the sample metadata. Where available, HLA class I and class II types were taken from metadata supplied by the sample provider and were not determined by assay-based typing.

Compared with germline, V lacks 5 bases and J lacks 2 bases; bases without a gene match: 21. CDR1 and CDR2 are read off the germline V gene as SQVTM and ANQGSEA. The CDR3 sequence holds 19 residues, the cysteine and phenylalanine included. Left in the record is the CDR3 DNA by itself, 57 bases read in frame from the first base. Of note for this clone: Its antigen specificity is not known. Per-nucleotide qualities are absent, and no much larger clonotype sits a single base away.

Each collaborating institution followed its own protocols to collect whole blood in K2EDTA tubes. For TCRbeta analysis, collaborators shipped samples as frozen whole blood, isolated PBMCs, or DNA extracted from either of those sample types. The research as a whole found: How much clinical and demographic metadata was included differed by source and by participant, and the metadata was provided uncurated.

TCRbeta CDR3 regions were amplified from genomic DNA by means of the immunoSEQ Assay, a bias-controlled multiplex PCR. In the original analysis: Nucleated cell counts per sample were estimated from amplification of reference gene primers within the assay. To quantify the absolute abundance of each unique TCRbeta CDR3 rearrangement, sequence reads were collapsed and filtered. For each sample, productive Simpson clonality was calculated as the square root of Simpson's diversity index over productive rearrangements. Sourced from immuneACCESS, this table was stored by TCRdb with only in-frame sequences that have V and J called. A share of the clones is absent; for the studies checked, an unresolved V gene accounts for under half, and the remainder has no known explanation. The V and J calls and clone size were taken over from that table, and D and trimming were inferred from the DNA. Here the sample has more than 95,000 clones; over 75% occur a single time. Together, the top ten hold roughly 30% of the sample.

Recombination joined TRBV29-1 with TRBJ2-3; a stretch of 8 junction bases matches TRBD1. Sequenced sample: peripheral blood. The clonotype was recovered from a woman of 80 years or more with acute or convalescent COVID-19. The DNA sequence reads TGCAGCGTTCATTACCCGGGACAGGACTCCGGGGGCCCCACAGATACGCAGTATTTT. Its translation is CSVHYPGQDSGGPTDTQYF.